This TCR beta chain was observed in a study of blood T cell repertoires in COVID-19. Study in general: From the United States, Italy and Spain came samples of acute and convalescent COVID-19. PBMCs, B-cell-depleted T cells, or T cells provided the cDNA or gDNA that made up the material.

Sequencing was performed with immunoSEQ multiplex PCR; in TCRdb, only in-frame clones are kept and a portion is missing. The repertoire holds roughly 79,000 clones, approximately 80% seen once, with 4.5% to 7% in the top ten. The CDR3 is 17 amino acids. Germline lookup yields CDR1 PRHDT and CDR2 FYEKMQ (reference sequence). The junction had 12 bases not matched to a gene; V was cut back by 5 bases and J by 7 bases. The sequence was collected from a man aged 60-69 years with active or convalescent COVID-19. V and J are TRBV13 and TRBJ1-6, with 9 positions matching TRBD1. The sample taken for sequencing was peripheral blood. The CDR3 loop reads CASSPLIKGQGNSPLHF. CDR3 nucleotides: TGTGCCAGCAGCCCCCTTATTAAGGGACAGGGAAATTCACCCCTCCACTTT.